This T cell receptor (beta chain) was sequenced in a study of neoadjuvant anti-PD-1 for oral cavity cancer. Turning to the study itself: Patients without progression received a fourth nivolumab dose around day 43, then surgical resection on days 50-56.

Time point given: after neoadjuvant nivolumab, at surgical resection. Patients were newly diagnosed with stage II-IVA oral cavity squamous cell carcinoma without prior systemic or radiation treatment. Only one count was recorded for this clone. Antigen: not known. V shed 4 bases and J 8 bases; nucleotides not matched to a gene: 10. The length of the CDR3 is 14 residues. Germline-derived CDR1 and CDR2 are PRHDT and FYEKMQ (reference sequence). The study, taken as a whole, reports: TCR analyses covered only three patients per response group.

Blood libraries mostly used about 500 ng genomic DNA, six replicates each. Clones were sequenced by immunoSEQ multiplex PCR, and TCRdb holds only the in-frame ones, with some missing. The sample has fewer than 90,000 clones; 70% to 90% are singletons. The chain carries TRBV13 and TRBJ1-1, with 7 bases matching TRBD1. This TCR derives from a person aged 35-79 years with oral cavity squamous cell carcinoma. This specimen was PBMCs, taken after nivolumab (anti-PD-1) treatment. CDR3 residues: CASSSRTGSSEAFF. The CDR3 DNA reads TGTGCCAGCAGCTCTCGGACAGGCTCATCCGAAGCTTTCTTT.